This T cell receptor (beta chain) was identified in a study of shared clonotypes between healthy human individuals. As concerns this clone: As yet, its antigen is unknown.

Findings and limits, study-wide: The study generally estimated greater richness for naive than memory subsets. Sorted-subset samples were not fully sequenced, rarefaction indicated.

CDR1 and CDR2 from the germline V gene are MNHEY and SMNVEV (reference sequence). The CDR3 has 11 residues. V was trimmed by 7 bases and J by 7 bases, leaving 9 bases between them. This table comes from immunoSEQ multiplex PCR, and its TCRdb copy is limited to in-frame clones, with some not included. The table includes hundreds of thousands of clones, approximately 96% detected once. CD45RO-negative CD8 cells positively selected for CCR7 made up the naive population, which excluded terminally differentiated effector memory CD45RA+ cells. V and J are TRBV27 and TRBJ2-3; D remains unclear. This sequence was found in a woman younger than 45 in good health. The material sequenced was naive CD8+ T cells sorted from blood. For the CDR3, the DNA is TGTGCCAGCACAGACTCCTATACGCAGTATTTT. Protein product: CASTDSYTQYF.